Shown below are 10 T cell receptor beta chains from a single sample sequenced in a study of T cell responses to AZD1222 COVID-19 vaccine. Profiling relied on immunoSEQ multiplex PCR, and the TCRdb table lists in-frame clones only, not all of them. The sample records about 150,000 clones, about 86% being singletons. Sequences were derived from peripheral blood, sampled 28 days after the second AZD1222 dose. These receptors originate from an adult who received the AZD1222 COVID-19 vaccine.

The rearrangement links TRBV5-1 to TRBJ1-3; no clear D gene. The CDR3 has 12 amino acids. Trimming removed 1 base from V and 2 bases from J, with 1 base in between. Germline V gene sequence: CDR1 SGHRS, CDR2 YFSETQ. The CDR3 region is CASSLPGNTIYF. CDR3 bases: TGCGCCAGCAGCTTGCCTGGAAACACCATATATTTT.

This sequence joins TRBV2 and TRBJ2-1, with 13 positions matching TRBD2. After removal of 5 bases from V and 9 bases from J, the junction contained 7 bases not matched to a gene. The CDR3 covers 15 residues. Germline-derived CDR1 and CDR2 are SNHLY and FYNNEI. CDR3 sequence (DNA): TGTGCCAGCAGTAGACTAGCGGGGGGAGCTAGTGAGCAGTTCTTC. The encoded protein is CASSRLAGGASEQFF.

The J gene is TRBJ2-2, the V gene TRBV14; D is unresolved. From germline, CDR1 is SGHDN and CDR2 FVKESK. The CDR3 spans 13 residues. V shed 1 base and J shed 5 bases, with 5 bases lying between them. The CDR3 reads CASSQAVTGELFF. The CDR3 DNA reads as TGTGCCAGCAGCCAAGCTGTAACCGGGGAGCTGTTTTTT.

The gene calls are TRBV2 and TRBJ1-4, with TRBD1 matching over 7 bases. V gave up 8 bases and J gave up 8 bases; unmatched junction bases: 8. Germline loops: CDR1 SNHLY, CDR2 FYNNEI. The CDR3 runs to 13 residues. CDR3 loop: CASSWDSREKLFF. CDR3 DNA sequence: TGTGCCAGCTCCTGGGACAGCAGAGAAAAACTGTTTTTT.

For this clone: At the DNA level, this CDR3 is encoded by other sequences in the same sample as well. The rearrangement joins TRBV3-1 (or the pseudogene TRBV3-2) to TRBJ2-7; 7 bases fit TRBD1. The CDR3 sequence is 13 residues long. Germline V gives CDR1 LGHDT, CDR2 YNNKEL (reference sequence). V trimming: 8 bases; J trimming: 0 bases; junction bases outside the gene matches: 4. The CDR3 coding sequence is TGTGCCAGCTCCGGGACAGACTCCTACGAGCAGTACTTC. Its translation is CASSGTDSYEQYF.

This chain connects TRBV19 to TRBJ2-2; perhaps TRBD1 as D (6 bases). Germline CDR1 LNHDA, CDR2 SQIVND (reference sequence). Between the trimmed V and J ends, which lost 10 bases and 5 bases, there was a span of 17 bases. The CDR3 sequence is 14 residues long. CDR3 protein: CATQEDSWTGELFF. The CDR3 nucleotides are TGTGCCACCCAGGAGGACAGTTGGACCGGGGAGCTGTTTTTT. Combining the CDR3 with reference TRBV19 and TRBJ2-2 gives the whole variable domain DGGITQSPKYLFRKEGQNVTLSCEQNLNHDAMYWYRQDPGQGLRLIYYSQIVNDFQKGDIAEGYSVSREKKESFPLTVTSAQKNPTAFYLCATQEDSWTGELFFGEGSRLTVL.

This clone was seen a handful of times. This chain connects TRBV11-3 to TRBJ1-4; TRBD1 aligns across 10 bases. J gave up 6 bases and V 10 bases, and 20 bases lay outside the gene matches. This CDR3 comprises 18 residues. Germline V lookup: CDR1 SGHNT, CDR2 YENEEA. CDR3 DNA: TGTGCCACCATCTCGGGCGGGGGACAGGGGCGTTATTATGAAAAACTGTTTTTT. As protein: CATISGGGQGRYYEKLFF.

The chain employs TRBV19 and TRBJ2-1; TRBD1 is a possible D gene (8 bases). The CDR3 extends over 16 amino acids. The germline CDR1 and CDR2 sequences are LNHDA and SQIVND (reference sequence). V gave up 3 bases and J gave up 4 bases, with 16 bases separating them. This CDR3 is CASSIGTGGVYNEQFF. In DNA form, the CDR3 reads TGTGCCAGTAGTATCGGCACAGGGGGGGTATACAATGAGCAGTTCTTC.

The count of this clone is one. The genes are TRBV29-1 and TRBJ1-4, with D maybe TRBD1 (6 bases). Germline V CDR1 and CDR2: SQVTM, ANQGSEA. V lost 6 bases, J lost 2 bases, and 10 bases lay in between. The CDR3 consists of 13 residues. The DNA of the CDR3 is TGCAGCGTAGTAACAGGGACTAATGAAAAACTGTTTTTT. Translated: CSVVTGTNEKLFF.

In its sample, this clone was seen once. V usage is TRBV7-8 and J usage is TRBJ1-3; tentative D call: TRBD1 (6 bases). V was pared by 5 bases and J by 9 bases, with 14 bases between. This CDR3 comprises 13 residues. Germline CDR1 reads SGHVS; CDR2 reads FQNEAQ. This CDR3 reads CASSQGNSGTIYF. CDR3 in DNA: TGTGCCAGCAGCCAGGGGAACTCCGGCACCATATATTTT.